The table lists the clone carrying this T cell receptor beta chain with a few counts. The sample originates from a study of T-cell memory formation after mild COVID-19. TCRdb independently ran MiXCR on the 5' RACE reads; one entry per CDR3 protein. The sample records 200,000 to 250,000 distinct CDR3 sequences, over 9.5% being singletons. V lost 5 bases to trimming and J lost 4 bases, with 11 bases between them. This CDR3 comprises 13 residues. CDR1 is MNHEY, CDR2 SVGAGI, per germline. This rearrangement joins TRBV6-5 to TRBJ2-5; D is unresolved. The origin of this receptor is a man between 18 and 29 years old who had mild COVID-19 (a few samples of this study predate the infection). Cell type and time point are not known. The sample comprised PBMCs or a T cell subset sorted from them (not recorded which). The CDR3 loop reads CASSNQVGETQYF. CDR3 nucleotide sequence: TGTGCCAGCAGTAATCAGGTGGGAGAGACCCAGTACTTC.